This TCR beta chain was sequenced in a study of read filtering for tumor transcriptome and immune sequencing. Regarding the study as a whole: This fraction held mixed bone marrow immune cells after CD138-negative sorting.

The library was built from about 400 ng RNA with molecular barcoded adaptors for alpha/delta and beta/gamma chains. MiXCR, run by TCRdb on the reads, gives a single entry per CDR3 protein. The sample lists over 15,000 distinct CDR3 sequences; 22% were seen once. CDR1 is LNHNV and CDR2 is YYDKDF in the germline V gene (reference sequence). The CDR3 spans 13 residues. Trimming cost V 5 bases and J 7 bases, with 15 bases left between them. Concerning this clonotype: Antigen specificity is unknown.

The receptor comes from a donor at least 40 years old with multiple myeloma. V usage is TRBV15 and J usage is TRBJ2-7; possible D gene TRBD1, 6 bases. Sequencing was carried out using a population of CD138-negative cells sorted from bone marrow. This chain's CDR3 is CATSGNRDGEQYF. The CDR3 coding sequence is TGTGCCACCAGCGGAAACAGGGACGGGGAGCAGTACTTC. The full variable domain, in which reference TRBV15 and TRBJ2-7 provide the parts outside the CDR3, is DAMVIQNPRYQVTQFGKPVTLSCSQTLNHNVMYWYQQKSSQAPKLLFHYYDKDFNNEADTPDNFQSRRPNTSFCFLDIRSPGLGDTAMYLCATSGNRDGEQYFGPGTRLTVT.